The clone carrying this T cell receptor (beta chain) was observed a few times. Its antigen is not known. This specimen comes from a study of early T cells in non-severe SARS-CoV-2 infection. Turning to the study itself: Sequencing of unsorted whole blood was done on bulk RNA, leaving chains unpaired.

Germline CDR1 is SEHNR and CDR2 is FQNEAQ (reference sequence). The CDR3 loop spans 15 amino acids. Trimming left V 6 bases short and J 1 base short, with 16 bases between. The protocol attached unique molecular identifiers to individual cDNA molecules. From the 5' RACE reads, TCRdb called clonotypes with MiXCR, one entry per CDR3 protein. The data hold tens of thousands of distinct CDR3 sequences, with 9% to 15% observed a single time. The study, taken as a whole, reports: Missing private and CD4 specificities, VDJdb matching favored anti-spike CD8 responses.

This chain links TRBV7-9 with TRBJ2-7; the D gene is possibly TRBD1 (6 bases). The TCR comes from an adult who was a healthcare worker with PCR-confirmed SARS-CoV-2 infection or an uninfected control (not recorded which). What was sequenced was whole blood. CDR3 protein: CASSLTGTGSYEQYF. DNA for the CDR3: TGTGCCAGCAGTCTAACAGGGACGGGTTCCTACGAGCAGTACTTC. The whole variable domain, remainder taken from reference TRBV7-9 and TRBJ2-7, is DTGVSQNPRHKITKRGQNVTFRCDPISEHNRLYWYRQTLGQGPEFLTYFQNEAQLEKSRLLSDRFSAERPKGSFSTLEIQRTEQGDSAMYLCASSLTGTGSYEQYFGPGTRLTVT.